This T cell receptor (beta chain) came from a study of T cell responses to AZD1222 COVID-19 vaccine. Study results and caveats: White British donors predominated, females outnumbered males, and clonal diversity was possibly underestimated.

V lost 2 bases and J 7 bases, leaving 6 bases between the germline ends. The CDR3 is made up of 12 amino acids. Germline CDR1 reads SGHTA; CDR2 reads FQGTGA. On this clone itself: Its antigen remains unknown.

Data came from immunoSEQ multiplex PCR; TCRdb stores just in-frame clones and leaves some out. The sample yields roughly 140,000 clones, 88% seen once. The clonotype originates from an adult in good health. The sequenced sample was peripheral blood, obtained on day 0 of MenACWY control vaccination. The chain uses TRBV7-3 and TRBJ2-1, with D perhaps matching TRBD1 (5 bases). The DNA for the CDR3 is TGTGCCAGCAGCTTACAGGGAAATGAGCAGTTCTTC. Translating it yields CASSLQGNEQFF. Full variable domain (rest looked up from reference TRBV7-3 and TRBJ2-1): GAGVSQTPSNKVTEKGKYVELRCDPISGHTALYWYRQSLGQGPEFLIYFQGTGAADDSGLPNDRFFAVRPEGSVSTLKIQRTERGDSAVYLCASSLQGNEQFFGPGTRLTVL.